These 6 T cell receptor beta chains were sequenced from one sample in a study of blood T cells in healthy people across ages. For the second PCR, which ran for about 6 to 11 cycles, a sample-barcoded 5' primer and a J-beta primer mix were used. TCRdb re-called the 5' RACE reads through MiXCR, storing one row per CDR3 protein. The sample yields 750,000 or so distinct CDR3 sequences, roughly 25% seen once. These data were also reused for a study on T cells of mothers and their children.

The sequencing sample was made of blood. These receptors all come from a boy younger than 18 in good health.

J is TRBJ1-1 and V is TRBV20-1; D gene ambiguous. V was cut by 0 bases and J by 1 base, with 15 bases left in between. Germline V lookup: CDR1 DFQATT, CDR2 SNEGSKA (reference sequence). The length of the CDR3 is 16 residues. In nucleotides, the CDR3 is TGCAGTGCTAGAGAAATACGGCAATCATGGAACACTGAAGCTTTCTTT. As protein: CSAREIRQSWNTEAFF.

This clonotype was counted only a few times. The V call is TRBV7-9, the J call TRBJ2-5; D remains unclear. The J call is in doubt because the DNA end fits TRBJ2-7 better. Germline V gene data show CDR1 as SEHNR and CDR2 as FQNEAQ (reference sequence). The CDR3 is made up of 16 amino acids. CDR3 in amino acids: CASSDGDSIPSYEQYF. The CDR3 DNA sequence: TGTGCCAGCAGCGATGGGGATTCCATCCCATCCTACGAGCAGTACTTC.

Concerning this clonotype: Because the CDR3 is missing its conserved closing phenylalanine or tryptophan, this is likely a read error. The chain couples TRBV6-5 to TRBJ2-7; no definite D call. Germline V lookup: CDR1 MNHEY, CDR2 SVGAGI. The CDR3 is 15 amino acids. V lost 6 bases and J 2 bases, leaving 17 bases between the germline ends. CDR3 loop: CASRARRRHPYEQYS. Written as DNA, the CDR3 is TGTGCCAGCAGAGCCCGACGGCGGCATCCCTACGAGCAGTACTCC.

The chain joins TRBV5-5 to TRBJ2-1; possible D gene TRBD1, 6 bases. Per germline, CDR1 SGHKS and CDR2 YYEKEE (reference sequence). The CDR3 runs 17 residues. The V gene lost 1 base and the J gene lost 2 bases, with 16 bases spanning the gap. The CDR3 coding sequence is TGTGCCAGCAGCTTGATACTGGGGGCTAGCCCCTACAATGAGCAGTTCTTC. Translation gives CASSLILGASPYNEQFF.

The chain has TRBV7-9 and TRBJ2-5; no definite D call. TRBJ2-1 matches the DNA end more closely, so the J call is doubtful. Per the germline V gene, CDR1 is SEHNR and CDR2 is FQNEAQ (reference sequence). The CDR3 length is 12 residues. CDR3 DNA sequence: TGTGCCAGCAGCTTAGAGGACAATGAGCAGTTCTTC. It encodes CASSLEDNEQFF.

This rearrangement joins TRBV7-2 to TRBJ2-3, with TRBD2 matching 10 bases. CDR1 is SGHTA and CDR2 is FQGNSA in the germline V gene. Trimming at V came to 5 bases and at J to 3 bases, leaving 5 bases not matched to a gene. This CDR3 region has 15 residues. CDR3 loop: CASSASGGRTDTQYF. CDR3 sequence (DNA): TGTGCCAGCAGCGCTAGCGGGGGTAGAACAGATACGCAGTATTTT.